The 2 T cell receptor beta chains below come from one sample, sequenced in a study of OX40 agonist ivuxolimab in advanced cancers. Sequenced by immunoSEQ multiplex PCR; TCRdb stores in-frame clones only, minus some. The top ten clones hold about 5.4% of a sample with tens of thousands of clones, just under 90% of them seen once. Material: CD4+ or CD8+ T cells sorted from blood, obtained in a trial of the OX40 agonist ivuxolimab. These receptor sequences come from an adult with an advanced solid tumor such as melanoma, head and neck, liver or kidney cancer.

The chain couples TRBV7-3 to TRBJ2-7; TRBD2 matches at 11 bases. CDR1 is SGHTA and CDR2 is FQGTGA in the germline V gene. V was pared by 9 bases and J by 1 base, with 2 bases of the junction left unmatched. This CDR3 has 13 amino acids. The CDR3 here is CASSSGGSYEQYF. The CDR3 nucleotides read TGTGCCAGTTCTAGCGGGGGGTCCTACGAGCAGTACTTC.

The CDR3 loop reads CASSLKGTSINEQFF. In nucleotides, the CDR3 is TGTGCCAGCAGTCTTAAGGGGACTAGCATCAATGAGCAGTTCTTC. The chain carries TRBV6-5 and TRBJ2-1, with 9 bases lining up with TRBD2. The J segment lost 6 bases and the V segment lost 5 bases, leaving 8 bases of the junction unmatched. The CDR3 consists of 15 residues. CDR1 and CDR2 from the germline V gene are MNHEY and SVGAGI.